This is a list of T cell receptor beta chains from one sample in a study of cytomegalovirus exposure and HLA in healthy donors. This table comes from immunoSEQ multiplex PCR, and its TCRdb copy is limited to in-frame clones, with some not included. The sample shows approximately 170,000 clones, roughly 77% of them seen only once. Sequenced material: PBMCs. These TCRs come from a woman between 40 and 55 years old in good health and CMV-seropositive. The CDR3 runs from the conserved cysteine through the conserved F or W. Each record gives: clone size, V gene, J gene, D gene, CDR3 DNA, CDR3 protein. The D gene is left open where the match is weak. Clone size is stated in some rows and not others, as once, few, many or a class when expanded.

clone size: NA; V gene: TRBV12-5; J gene: TRBJ2-1; D gene: NA; CDR3 DNA: TGTGCTAGTGGTTTCACCGGGGACTTGATCTTC; CDR3 protein: CASGFTGDLIF
clone size: NA; V gene: TRBV7-8; J gene: TRBJ2-3; D gene: TRBD1; CDR3 DNA: TGTGCCAGCAGCTTAGCGGGACAGGGGGCAGATACGCAGTATTTT; CDR3 protein: CASSLAGQGADTQYF
clone size: NA; V gene: TRBV6-5; J gene: TRBJ1-3; D gene: TRBD1; CDR3 DNA: TGTGCCAGCAGGGTCCTAGGGGGCGCGGGTAACACCATATATTTT; CDR3 protein: CASRVLGGAGNTIYF
clone size: NA; V gene: TRBV9; J gene: TRBJ1-3; D gene: NA; CDR3 DNA: TGTGCCAGCAGCGTAGGGGGCTACTCTGGAAACACCATATATTTT; CDR3 protein: CASSVGGYSGNTIYF
clone size: NA; V gene: TRBV27; J gene: TRBJ2-5; D gene: TRBD1; CDR3 DNA: TGTGCCAGCAAAGAGACAGGGAGAGAGACCCAGTACTTC; CDR3 protein: CASKETGRETQYF
clone size: NA; V gene: TRBV19; J gene: TRBJ1-4; D gene: NA; CDR3 DNA: TGTGCCAGTAGAGGAACAGGGCGGGAAAAACTGTTTTTT; CDR3 protein: CASRGTGREKLFF
clone size: NA; V gene: TRBV15; J gene: TRBJ2-7; D gene: NA; CDR3 DNA: TGTGCCACCAGTAAGGGGCAGGCCTTCTCCTACGAGCAGTACTTC; CDR3 protein: CATSKGQAFSYEQYF
clone size: NA; V gene: TRBV7-2; J gene: TRBJ2-2; D gene: TRBD2; CDR3 DNA: TGTGCCAGCAGCCCCCCAGCGGGAGGTTACACCGGGGAGCTGTTTTTT; CDR3 protein: CASSPPAGGYTGELFF
clone size: few; V gene: TRBV21-1; J gene: TRBJ2-7; D gene: NA; CDR3 DNA: TGTGCCAGCAGCACCCTTTGGGACAGGGGTTTCGAGCAGTACTTC; CDR3 protein: CASSTLWDRGFEQYF
clone size: NA; V gene: TRBV5-1; J gene: TRBJ2-2; D gene: TRBD1; CDR3 DNA: TGCGCCAGCGCCCGACAGGGGGCCGGGGAGCTGTTTTTT; CDR3 protein: CASARQGAGELFF
clone size: NA; V gene: TRBV7-8; J gene: TRBJ2-5; D gene: NA; CDR3 DNA: TGTGCCAGCAGCTTAAGACAGCAAGAGACCCAGTACTTC; CDR3 protein: CASSLRQQETQYF
clone size: NA; V gene: TRBV5-1; J gene: TRBJ1-1; D gene: NA; CDR3 DNA: TGCGCCAGCAGCTTGGCCGTAGCGAACACTGAAGCTTTCTTT; CDR3 protein: CASSLAVANTEAFF
clone size: NA; V gene: TRBV30; J gene: TRBJ1-2; D gene: NA; CDR3 DNA: TGTGCCTGGAGCCTAAAGGGGTATTCGGGCTATGGCTACACCTTC; CDR3 protein: CAWSLKGYSGYGYTF
clone size: NA; V gene: TRBV7-2; J gene: TRBJ1-2; D gene: NA; CDR3 DNA: TGTGCCAGCAGCCCTTCCCCGGACTATGGCTACACCTTC; CDR3 protein: CASSPSPDYGYTF
clone size: NA; V gene: TRBV7-9; J gene: TRBJ1-5; D gene: NA; CDR3 DNA: TGTGCCAGCAGCCAGGGAGCGGGGCCCCAGCATTTT; CDR3 protein: CASSQGAGPQHF
clone size: NA; V gene: TRBV7-7; J gene: TRBJ2-1; D gene: TRBD1; CDR3 DNA: TGTGCCAGCAGCTTAGGGACAGGGCCCTACAATGAGCAGTTCTTC; CDR3 protein: CASSLGTGPYNEQFF
clone size: NA; V gene: TRBV18; J gene: TRBJ2-5; D gene: NA; CDR3 DNA: TGTGCCAGCTCACCAATAAGAGGAGGGCAAGAGACCCAGTACTTC; CDR3 protein: CASSPIRGGQETQYF
clone size: NA; V gene: TRBV28; J gene: TRBJ1-6; D gene: NA; CDR3 DNA: TGTGCCAGCACCACAGGGTTGGCACCCCTCCACTTT; CDR3 protein: CASTTGLAPLHF
clone size: NA; V gene: TRBV6-6; J gene: TRBJ2-3; D gene: TRBD2; CDR3 DNA: TGTGCCAGCAGTTCAGGGACTAGCGGGGCCCGGGGTACGCAGTATTTT; CDR3 protein: CASSSGTSGARGTQYF
clone size: NA; V gene: TRBV5-4; J gene: TRBJ2-1; D gene: TRBD2; CDR3 DNA: TGTGCCAGCAGCCTCAGCGGGAGGGGATCCTACAATGAGCAGTTCTTC; CDR3 protein: CASSLSGRGSYNEQFF
clone size: once; V gene: TRBV7-9; J gene: TRBJ1-2; D gene: TRBD1; CDR3 DNA: TGTGCCAGCAGCTTACTAGGGACAGGGGAGGTATATGGCTACACCTTC; CDR3 protein: CASSLLGTGEVYGYTF
clone size: NA; V gene: TRBV28; J gene: TRBJ1-1; D gene: NA; CDR3 DNA: TGTGCCAGCACGCCCTCCTTCAGGGGAAGCACTGAAGCTTTCTTT; CDR3 protein: CASTPSFRGSTEAFF
clone size: NA; V gene: TRBV13; J gene: TRBJ2-4; D gene: TRBD2; CDR3 DNA: TGTGCCAGCAGCTTCGGCGGGAGGGGGGTTCAGTACTTC; CDR3 protein: CASSFGGRGVQYF
clone size: NA; V gene: TRBV28; J gene: TRBJ1-2; D gene: NA; CDR3 DNA: TGTGCCAGCACCCCATCAGGGGCTACTAACTATGGCTACACCTTC; CDR3 protein: CASTPSGATNYGYTF
clone size: NA; V gene: TRBV4-3; J gene: TRBJ1-3; D gene: NA; CDR3 DNA: TGCGCCAGCAGCCAAGTTCCCTTGAGCTCTGGAAACACCATATATTTT; CDR3 protein: CASSQVPLSSGNTIYF
clone size: NA; V gene: TRBV11-2; J gene: TRBJ1-1; D gene: NA; CDR3 DNA: TGTGCCAGCAGCCCTCAAGTGGGCGCGGGGACTGAAGCTTTCTTT; CDR3 protein: CASSPQVGAGTEAFF
clone size: NA; V gene: TRBV2; J gene: TRBJ1-2; D gene: NA; CDR3 DNA: TGTGCCAGCAGTGCTTACGGGGGAAGAGGCTACACCTTC; CDR3 protein: CASSAYGGRGYTF
clone size: once; V gene: TRBV15; J gene: TRBJ2-5; D gene: NA; CDR3 DNA: TGTGCCACCAGCAGAGATAGATTACAAGAGACCCAGTACTTC; CDR3 protein: CATSRDRLQETQYF
clone size: NA; V gene: TRBV19; J gene: TRBJ2-5; D gene: NA; CDR3 DNA: TGTGCCAGTTCCGGACTTCGAGAGACCCAGTACTTC; CDR3 protein: CASSGLRETQYF
clone size: NA; V gene: TRBV19; J gene: TRBJ2-3; D gene: NA; CDR3 DNA: TGTGCCAGTAGTATGGGCAGGGAAACAGATACGCAGTATTTT; CDR3 protein: CASSMGRETDTQYF
clone size: NA; V gene: TRBV7-8; J gene: TRBJ1-6; D gene: TRBD1; CDR3 DNA: TGTGCCAGCAGCCTACCGGGACAGGGGTCCTATAATTCACCCCTCCACTTT; CDR3 protein: CASSLPGQGSYNSPLHF
clone size: NA; V gene: TRBV18; J gene: TRBJ1-1; D gene: NA; CDR3 DNA: TGTGCCAGCTCCTCACGGGTGAACTCGAACACTGAAGCTTTCTTT; CDR3 protein: CASSSRVNSNTEAFF
clone size: NA; V gene: TRBV4-1; J gene: TRBJ1-4; D gene: TRBD1; CDR3 DNA: TGCGCCAGCAGGGGACAGGGGGCGGCTAATGAAAAACTGTTTTTT; CDR3 protein: CASRGQGAANEKLFF
clone size: once; V gene: TRBV1; J gene: TRBJ2-1; D gene: NA; CDR3 DNA: TGCACCAGCAGCCAAGATATAGCGGGAGTGAGTATTGAGCAGTTCTTC; CDR3 protein: CTSSQDIAGVSIEQFF
clone size: NA; V gene: TRBV19; J gene: TRBJ1-5; D gene: NA; CDR3 DNA: TGTGCCAGTAGTATAGACAGTCCCAGGAATCAGCCCCAGCATTTT; CDR3 protein: CASSIDSPRNQPQHF
clone size: few; V gene: TRBV19; J gene: TRBJ1-2; D gene: NA; CDR3 DNA: TGTGCCAGTAGTATGCAGGGAGCGGGAAGAGGCTACACCTTC; CDR3 protein: CASSMQGAGRGYTF
clone size: NA; V gene: TRBV7-2; J gene: TRBJ2-5; D gene: TRBD2; CDR3 DNA: TGTGCCAGCAGCTTAGGTTTAACTAGCGGGAACCAAGAGACCCAGTACTTC; CDR3 protein: CASSLGLTSGNQETQYF
clone size: NA; V gene: TRBV18; J gene: TRBJ1-2; D gene: NA; CDR3 DNA: TGTGCCAGCTCACCAGACGGGGTCTATGGCTACACCTTC; CDR3 protein: CASSPDGVYGYTF
clone size: NA; V gene: TRBV30; J gene: TRBJ2-5; D gene: TRBD2; CDR3 DNA: TGTGCCTGGAGACAAGCGGGAGCGGGGGAGCAGTACTTC; CDR3 protein: CAWRQAGAGEQYF
clone size: NA; V gene: TRBV6-5; J gene: TRBJ1-2; D gene: TRBD1; CDR3 DNA: TGTGCCAGCAGTTTCCTGACAGGGGCTGACTATGGCTACACCTTC; CDR3 protein: CASSFLTGADYGYTF
clone size: NA; V gene: TRBV29-1; J gene: TRBJ2-2; D gene: TRBD1; CDR3 DNA: TGCACCGGTACAGGGGCGAACACCGGGGAGCTGTTTTTT; CDR3 protein: CTGTGANTGELFF
clone size: few; V gene: TRBV21-1; J gene: TRBJ2-5; D gene: NA; CDR3 DNA: TGTGCCAGCAGCTTCGGACAGGAGGAAGAGACCCAGTACTTC; CDR3 protein: CASSFGQEEETQYF
clone size: NA; V gene: TRBV7-9; J gene: TRBJ1-4; D gene: NA; CDR3 DNA: TGTGCCAGCGGATCGAGGGCAGGGGTTGAAAAACTGTTTTTT; CDR3 protein: CASGSRAGVEKLFF
clone size: NA; V gene: TRBV7-6; J gene: TRBJ1-1; D gene: TRBD1; CDR3 DNA: TGTGCCAGCAGCTTTACCCCACCGGACAGGGTTATGAACACTGAAGCTTTCTTT; CDR3 protein: CASSFTPPDRVMNTEAFF
clone size: NA; V gene: TRBV5-1; J gene: TRBJ2-3; D gene: TRBD2; CDR3 DNA: TGCGCCAGCAGCCGAAGCGGGGGGTGGACAGATACGCAGTATTTT; CDR3 protein: CASSRSGGWTDTQYF
clone size: NA; V gene: TRBV27; J gene: TRBJ2-7; D gene: TRBD2; CDR3 DNA: TGTGCCAGCAGGTCCGGGACTAGCTTCGGATACGAGCAGTACTTC; CDR3 protein: CASRSGTSFGYEQYF
clone size: NA; V gene: TRBV5-5; J gene: TRBJ1-2; D gene: TRBD1; CDR3 DNA: TGTGCCAGCAGCTGGGACAGGGGTTTGAATGGCTACACCTTC; CDR3 protein: CASSWDRGLNGYTF